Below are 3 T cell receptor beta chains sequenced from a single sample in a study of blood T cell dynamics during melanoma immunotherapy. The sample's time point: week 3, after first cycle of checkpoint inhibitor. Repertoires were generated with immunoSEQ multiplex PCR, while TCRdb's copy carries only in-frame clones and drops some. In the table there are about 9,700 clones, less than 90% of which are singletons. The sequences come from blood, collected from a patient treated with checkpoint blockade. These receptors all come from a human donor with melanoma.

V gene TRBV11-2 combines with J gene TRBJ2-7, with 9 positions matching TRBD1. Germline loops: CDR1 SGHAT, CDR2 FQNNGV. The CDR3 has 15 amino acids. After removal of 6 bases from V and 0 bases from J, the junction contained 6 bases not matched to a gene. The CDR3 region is CASSYPGQGSYEQYF. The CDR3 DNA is TGTGCCAGCAGTTACCCGGGACAGGGCTCCTACGAGCAGTACTTC.

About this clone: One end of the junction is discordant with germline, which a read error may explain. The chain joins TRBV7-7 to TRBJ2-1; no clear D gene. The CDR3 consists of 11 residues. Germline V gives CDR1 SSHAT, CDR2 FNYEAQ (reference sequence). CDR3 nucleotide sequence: TGTGCTAGCAGCTCCGGCAATGAGCAGTTCTTC. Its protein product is CASSSGNEQFF.

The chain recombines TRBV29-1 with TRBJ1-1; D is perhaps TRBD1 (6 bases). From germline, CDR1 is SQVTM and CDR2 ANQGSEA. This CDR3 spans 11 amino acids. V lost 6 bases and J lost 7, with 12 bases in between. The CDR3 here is CSVERQVEAFF. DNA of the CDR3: TGCAGCGTCGAACGACAGGTTGAAGCTTTCTTT.